This T cell receptor beta chain is from a study of blood T cell repertoires in COVID-19. Overall study context: Acute-phase and convalescent COVID-19 samples originated in the United States, Italy and Spain.

Under the authors' procedure: Reference gene primer amplification gave estimated nucleated cell counts. This table comes from immunoSEQ multiplex PCR, and its TCRdb copy is limited to in-frame clones, with some not included. That table furnishes V, J and clone size, whereas the DNA furnished D and trimming. Among 170,000 or so clones listed, 80% to 85% were seen once. This TCR came from a young man with active or convalescent COVID-19. Sequenced: peripheral blood.

The CDR3 DNA reads TGCAGCGTTGAAGTGGTAGGGGCAACTAATGAAAAACTGTTTTTT. Protein sequence: CSVEVVGATNEKLFF. The chain couples TRBV29-1 to TRBJ1-4, with a tentative D call TRBD1 (5 bases). V lost 1 base, J lost 0 bases, and 9 bases lay in between. The CDR3 spans 15 residues. Germline loops: CDR1 SQVTM, CDR2 ANQGSEA.